The clone carrying this T cell receptor beta chain was seen at least ten times. Its cognate antigen is unknown. The library had UMIs added by 3' ligation of an oligonucleotide to TCR cDNA. Whole blood, 2.5 ml, came from adult healthy volunteers. These data are taken from a study of naive and memory T cell subsets. Overall study findings and caveats: TCR transcript changes with activation or differentiation may affect this RNA method.

CDR3 length equals 17 residues. The ends lost 8 bases at V and 7 bases at J; junction bases unmatched: 12. Germline lookup yields CDR1 SNHLY and CDR2 FYNNEI. Amplification of ligated cDNA took four PCR rounds with SP2 and nested alpha and beta constant primers. Each CDR3 protein gets one entry after TCRdb re-called the 5' RACE reads with MiXCR. The sample holds about 62,000 distinct CDR3 sequences, under 10% seen once. This chain connects TRBV2 to TRBJ2-1; TRBD2 matches at 15 bases. The receptor comes from a female donor in good health. The CDR3 here is CASPGLAGGGTKNEQFF. CDR3 sequence (DNA): TGTGCCAGCCCGGGACTAGCGGGGGGTGGTACAAAGAATGAGCAGTTCTTC. The variable domain in full, with the rest retrieved from reference TRBV2 and TRBJ2-1, is EPEVTQTPSHQVTQMGQEVILRCVPISNHLYFYWYRQILGQKVEFLVSFYNNEISEKSEIFDDQFSVERPDGSNFTLKIRSTKLEDSAMYFCASPGLAGGGTKNEQFFGPGTRLTVL.